This TCR beta chain was obtained from a study of shared clonotypes between healthy human individuals. Study-level information: Donor composition was two women and a few men, aged 18 to 49. Each donor's CD4 naive and CD4 memory cells filled three plates apiece, CD8 naive two, and CD8 memory one. Broader study findings: The low donor count limited represented genetic and exposure-history diversity.

Naive CD8 populations comprised CD45RO-negative cells positively selected for CCR7, excluding terminally differentiated effector memory CD45RA+ cells. At deep level, the assay was performed. Here immunoSEQ multiplex PCR was the method, and the copy in TCRdb shows in-frame clones only, minus some. The table includes some 600,000 clones, 95% to 97% detected once. Looked up from germline, CDR1 is SEHNR and CDR2 is FQNEAQ (reference sequence). With 5 bases clipped from V and 5 bases from J, the junction kept 6 bases outside the gene matches. The CDR3 runs 13 residues. The count of this clone is one. Antigen unknown.

The rearrangement links TRBV7-9 to TRBJ2-7; 7 bases line up with TRBD1. The TCR was taken from a woman aged 25 to 39 in good health. The sample consisted of naive CD8+ T cells sorted from blood. In DNA form, the CDR3 reads TGTGCCAGCAGCCCCCAGACAGGGAACGAGCAGTACTTC. Residues: CASSPQTGNEQYF.